This is a list of T cell receptor beta chains from one sample in a study of CD8+CD57+ T cells in acquired aplastic anemia. TCRdb itself ran the reads through MiXCR, one entry per CDR3 protein. The data contain about 190,000 distinct CDR3 sequences, roughly half of them singletons. The specimen sequenced was sorted CD4+, CD8+, or CD8+CD57+ T cells (not recorded which) from PBMCs. The receptors stem from a human donor with aplastic anemia. The CDR3 runs from the conserved cysteine through the conserved F or W. The D gene is left open where the match is weak. Size tells how often a clone was seen (once, few, many) or the class of an expanded clone, and some rows leave it out.

D	size	V	J	CDR3	DNA
-	-	TRBV7-9	TRBJ1-1	CASPGRRDTEAFF	TGTGCCAGTCCAGGGCGGAGGGACACTGAAGCTTTCTTT
-	-	TRBV11-1	TRBJ2-3	CASSLSEAGTDTQYF	TGTGCCAGCAGCTTAAGCGAGGCGGGCACAGATACGCAGTATTTT
-	many	TRBV5-1	TRBJ2-5	CASSLVSGGGETQYF	TGCGCCAGCAGCTTGGTATCTGGGGGCGGTGAGACCCAGTACTTC
-	once	TRBV24-1	TRBJ2-6	CATSDGADIDSGANVLTF	TGTGCCACCAGTGATGGGGCAGACATAGACTCTGGGGCCAACGTCCTGACTTTC
-	many	TRBV11-3	TRBJ2-2	CASSLDVLSGELFF	TGTGCCAGCAGCTTAGATGTACTCAGCGGGGAGCTGTTTTTT
-	-	TRBV20-1	TRBJ2-2	CSARGGRENGELFF	TGCAGTGCTAGGGGGGGACGGGAGAATGGGGAGCTGTTTTTT
TRBD1	many	TRBV10-1	TRBJ2-1	CASSRDRGNNEQFF	TGCGCCAGCAGCCGGGACAGGGGAAACAATGAGCAGTTCTTC
TRBD2	-	TRBV6-2/TRBV6-3	TRBJ2-3	CASSRRGADTQYF	TGTGCCAGCAGCCGACGGGGGGCAGATACGCAGTATTTT
-	-	TRBV12-3/TRBV12-4	TRBJ1-2	CASSPRGGGYTF	TGTGCCAGCAGCCCACGGGGGGGCGGCTACACCTTC
TRBD2	-	TRBV30	TRBJ2-7	CAWSPTGLGSYEQYF	TGTGCCTGGAGTCCAACTGGACTAGGGTCCTACGAGCAGTACTTC
-	few	TRBV15	TRBJ2-1	CATSREISSNEQFF	TGTGCCACCAGCAGAGAGATTAGTAGCAATGAGCAGTTCTTC
-	-	TRBV25-1	TRBJ1-6	CASSAAANNSPLHF	TGTGCCAGCAGTGCTGCAGCTAATAATTCACCCCTCCACTTT
-	few	TRBV10-3	TRBJ1-3	CASSFFWGGVSGNTIYF	TGTGCCAGCAGTTTCTTCTGGGGCGGGGTCTCTGGAAACACCATATATTTT
-	-	TRBV2	TRBJ2-7	CASSGNGFSYEQYF	TGTGCCAGCAGCGGAAACGGGTTCTCCTACGAGCAGTACTTC
-	many	TRBV29-1	TRBJ2-1	CSVGPGAPYNEQFF	TGCAGCGTTGGACCGGGAGCTCCCTACAATGAGCAGTTCTTC
-	-	TRBV25-1	TRBJ1-2	CAWSENWGANYGYTF	TGTGCCTGGAGTGAAAACTGGGGAGCTAACTATGGCTACACCTTC
-	many	TRBV10-3	TRBJ2-7	CAISESSTAGEQYF	TGTGCCATCAGTGAGTCATCAACGGCGGGCGAGCAGTACTTC
TRBD1	few	TRBV29-1	TRBJ1-2	CSVPDRGPGGYTF	TGCAGCGTTCCCGACAGGGGCCCGGGGGGCTACACCTTC
-	-	TRBV15	TRBJ2-1	CVTSRGSGASYNGQFF	TGTGTCACCAGCAGAGGAAGCGGAGCCTCCTACAATGGGCAGTTCTTC
-	many	TRBV12-3/TRBV12-4	TRBJ2-5	CASSLAGTSGQYF	TGTGCCAGCAGTTTAGCCGGGACGTCGGGCCAGTACTTC
-	few	TRBV7-2	TRBJ1-3	CASSLAIGRARGNTIYF	TGTGCCAGCAGCTTAGCCATCGGCAGGGCTCGTGGAAACACCATATATTTT
TRBD1	-	TRBV20-1	TRBJ2-5	CSARTGQSQETQYF	TGCAGTGCTAGGACGGGACAGTCTCAAGAGACCCAGTACTTC
TRBD1	-	TRBV2	TRBJ1-1	CAITEGGYTEAFF	TGTGCCATTACGGAAGGGGGCTACACTGAAGCTTTCTTT
-	many	TRBV10-3	TRBJ2-6	CAISWDGGANVLTF	TGTGCCATCAGTTGGGACGGGGGGGCCAACGTCCTGACTTTC
-	many	TRBV7-2	TRBJ2-7	CASSLEWGLYEQYF	TGTGCCAGCAGCTTGGAGTGGGGCTTATACGAGCAGTACTTC
TRBD1	-	TRBV15	TRBJ2-3	CATSTLQGVDTDTQYF	TGTGCCACCAGCACTCTACAGGGGGTCGACACAGATACGCAGTATTTT
-	-	TRBV24-1	TRBJ1-5	CATSVSGSNQPQHF	TGTGCCACCAGTGTTAGCGGGAGCAATCAGCCCCAGCATTTT
-	-	TRBV20-1	TRBJ1-1	CSAKKMDSHNTEAFF	TGCAGTGCTAAAAAGATGGACAGTCATAACACTGAAGCTTTCTTT
-	many	TRBV5-5	TRBJ2-6	CASSFVSGPGANVLTF	TGTGCCAGCAGCTTCGTTTCGGGCCCTGGGGCCAACGTCCTGACTTTC
TRBD1	-	TRBV7-8	TRBJ1-2	CASSYGQGDYGYTF	TGTGCCAGCAGCTACGGACAGGGAGACTATGGCTACACCTTC
-	-	TRBV2	TRBJ1-1	CASRAWGTEAFF	TGTGCCAGCAGGGCCTGGGGCACTGAAGCTTTCTTT
-	many	TRBV14	TRBJ2-1	CASSQEGRVEQFF	TGTGCCAGCAGCCAAGAAGGGCGGGTTGAGCAGTTCTTC
-	many	TRBV10-3	TRBJ2-5	CAISENEETQYF	TGTGCCATCAGTGAAAATGAAGAGACCCAGTACTTC
-	many	TRBV2	TRBJ1-2	CASAGDKLYGYTF	TGTGCCAGCGCGGGCGACAAGCTCTATGGCTACACCTTC
-	many	TRBV14	TRBJ2-5	CACSEEGTQYF	TGTGCCTGCAGCGAGGAGGGGACCCAGTACTTC
-	-	TRBV20-1	TRBJ2-1	CSAGVDGRGSYNEQFF	TGCAGTGCGGGGGTAGACGGGAGAGGTTCCTACAATGAGCAGTTCTTC
-	-	TRBV15	TRBJ2-1	CATSRDLRDEQFF	TGTGCCACCAGCAGAGATCTTAGGGATGAGCAGTTCTTC
TRBD1	-	TRBV27	TRBJ1-2	CASSGGTARSDYGYTF	TGTGCCAGCAGCGGTGGGACAGCGCGTTCTGACTATGGCTACACCTTC
-	once	TRBV7-9	TRBJ2-1	CASSLGEGGWDEQFF	TGTGCCAGCAGCTTAGGGGAGGGGGGGTGGGATGAGCAGTTCTTC
TRBD1	few	TRBV6-1	TRBJ1-5	CASSRTGGNSNQPQHF	TGTGCCAGCAGTAGGACAGGGGGGAATAGCAATCAGCCCCAGCATTTT
-	few	TRBV5-5	TRBJ2-7	CASSLAGVLYEQYF	TGTGCCAGCAGCTTGGCAGGGGTGTTATACGAGCAGTACTTC
-	-	TRBV10-3	TRBJ1-1	CAISDPGLAFF	TGTGCCATCAGTGATCCGGGATTGGCTTTCTTT
-	-	TRBV29-1	TRBJ1-1	CSVDRGGGTEAFF	TGCAGCGTTGACAGGGGAGGAGGCACTGAAGCTTTCTTT
-	many	TRBV7-9	TRBJ1-1	CASSLAMDSEAFF	TGTGCCAGCAGCTTAGCGATGGACAGTGAAGCTTTCTTT
-	many	TRBV19	TRBJ1-4	CASSIGSGEMGKLFF	TGTGCCAGTAGTATAGGTTCAGGCGAGATGGGGAAACTGTTTTTT
-	-	TRBV13	TRBJ2-1	CASSFLSGVSYNEQFF	TGTGCCAGCAGCTTCTTAAGCGGAGTCTCCTACAATGAGCAGTTCTTC
-	-	TRBV2	TRBJ2-7	CASSSGHTYEQYF	TGTGCCAGCAGCTCCGGGCATACCTACGAGCAGTACTTC
TRBD2	-	TRBV5-1	TRBJ2-3	CASSSRGGPDTQYF	TGCGCCAGCAGCTCACGCGGGGGGCCAGATACGCAGTATTTT
-	many	TRBV6-5	TRBJ1-4	CASSYKDREKLFF	TGTGCCAGCAGTTACAAGGATCGTGAAAAACTGTTTTTT
-	-	TRBV19	TRBJ1-5	CASSIRRGNQPQHF	TGTGCCAGCAGTATTCGGAGGGGCAATCAGCCCCAGCATTTT
-	-	TRBV30	TRBJ2-7	CAWEVPGLHYF	TGTGCCTGGGAGGTCCCGGGCCTCCATTACTTC